These 32 T cell receptor beta chains were all obtained from the same sample, sequenced in a study of T cells in Graves' hyperthyroidism and ophthalmopathy (dated by TCRdb to about 2019). Library generation was performed with multiplex PCR. The sequencer was an Illumina HiSeq 2000. The TCR beta CDR3 regions were amplified from RNA transcripts. A first-round RT-PCR of the TCR CDR3 used the HTBI primer set with the Qiagen OneStep RT-PCR kit. TCRdb ran its own pipeline on the public reads, namely fastp trimming at Q25 and MiXCR clone calling, and kept in-frame beta chains. Every CDR3 protein is listed once, alongside the most common genes and DNA of its rows. This sample has hundreds of thousands of distinct CDR3 sequences in its table, and 40% to 55% of those were observed once. The ten largest account for less than 8.5% of the sample. Material for sequencing was peripheral blood or thyroid tissue (not recorded which). These receptors all come from an adult man with Graves' disease, either hyperthyroidism or ophthalmopathy (not recorded which).

This clonotype was seen only a few times. The J gene is TRBJ2-7, the V gene TRBV20-1; 7 bases agree with TRBD2. V lost 5 bases and J lost 0; bases outside the gene matches: 7. The CDR3 consists of 14 residues. Germline V lookup: CDR1 DFQATT, CDR2 SNEGSKA (reference sequence). CDR3 loop: CSALWRESSYEQYF. CDR3 coding DNA: TGCAGTGCTCTTTGGCGGGAGTCCTCCTACGAGCAGTACTTC.

Ten or more counts support this clonotype. The chain is built from TRBV24-1 and TRBJ1-4; D is ambiguous. This CDR3 has 14 residues. Germline V lookup: CDR1 KGHDR, CDR2 SFDVKD. With 4 bases removed from V and 0 bases from J, the gap between germline ends came to 5 bases. The CDR3, as DNA: TGTGCCACCAGTGAAGGTGCAACTAATGAAAAACTGTTTTTT. Its protein is CATSEGATNEKLFF.

The chain couples TRBV9 to TRBJ1-2; D is uncertain. CDR3 length: 14 amino acids. V lost 0 bases and J 4 bases, leaving 10 bases between the germline ends. CDR1 SGDLS and CDR2 YYNGEE come from the germline V gene. CDR3: CASSVGPGSYGYTF. The CDR3 nucleotides are TGTGCCAGCAGCGTAGGGCCGGGGTCCTATGGCTACACCTTC.

The chain has TRBV6-5 and TRBJ2-5; a weak D match, TRBD2 (5 bases). V lost 3 bases to trimming and J lost 3 bases, with 8 bases between them. Germline CDR1 reads MNHEY; CDR2 reads SVGAGI. The CDR3 is 13 residues long. The CDR3 DNA sequence: TGTGCCAGCAGTTATAGAGGGAAAGAGACCCAGTACTTC. This encodes CASSYRGKETQYF.

In its sample, this clonotype was seen many times. J is TRBJ2-7 and V is TRBV7-9, with D possibly being TRBD1 or TRBD2 (5 bases each). Trimming removed 5 bases at V and 2 bases at J, with 10 bases between. Germline values: CDR1 SEHNR, CDR2 FQNEAQ (reference sequence). There are 13 residues in the CDR3. CDR3 region: CASSGTSAYEQYF. DNA for the CDR3: TGTGCCAGCAGCGGGACGTCGGCCTACGAGCAGTACTTC.

The chain uses TRBV29-1 and TRBJ1-3; D remains unclear. The V end was cut by 8 bases, the J end by 1 base, with 12 bases between. The CDR3 loop spans 13 amino acids. Germline assignment: CDR1 SQVTM and CDR2 ANQGSEA. DNA for the CDR3: TGCAGCTTATTCCCTAGATCTGGAAACACCATATATTTT. Translating gives CSLFPRSGNTIYF.

This clonotype was counted many times. The chain recombines TRBV9 with TRBJ1-2; 8 bases agree with TRBD1. Unmatched junction bases numbered 6, after V lost 2 bases and J lost 6 bases. Germline assignment: CDR1 SGDLS and CDR2 YYNGEE. The CDR3 length is 14 residues. CDR3 sequence (DNA): TGTGCCAGCAGCGTTCTACAGGGGGAAAATGGCTACACCTTC. It encodes CASSVLQGENGYTF.

For this clonotype: This may be a read error, as it is one base from a much larger clone. This sequence joins TRBV6-1 and TRBJ1-1; no definite D call. Germline CDR1 MNHNS, CDR2 SASEGT. The CDR3 is 14 amino acids. V was shortened by 3 bases and J by 0 bases, with 8 bases between the two germline ends. Here the CDR3 reads CASSETEMNTEAFF. CDR3 bases: TGTGCCAGCAGTGAGACGGAGATGAACACTGAAGCTTTCTTT.

The chain employs TRBV20-1 and TRBJ2-2, with D perhaps matching TRBD1 or TRBD2 (5 bases each). V was trimmed by 0 bases and J by 1 base, leaving 15 bases between them. Germline CDR1 reads DFQATT; CDR2 reads SNEGSKA (reference sequence). This CDR3 has 17 residues. The CDR3 sequence: CSARDYIGALNTGELFF. The CDR3 bases are TGCAGTGCTAGAGATTATATCGGGGCGCTGAACACCGGGGAGCTGTTTTTT.

The rearrangement joins TRBV6-5 to TRBJ1-5; D is ambiguous. The length of the CDR3 is 13 residues. Germline loops: CDR1 MNHEY, CDR2 SVGAGI. The V end lost 5 bases, the J end lost 5 bases, and 10 bases lay between the germline ends. CDR3 amino acids: CASSAEEDQPQHF. The CDR3 DNA follows: TGTGCCAGCAGTGCGGAGGAGGATCAGCCCCAGCATTTT.

This clonotype has just one count. The chain uses TRBV24-1 and TRBJ2-1, with D tentatively TRBD1 or TRBD2 (5 bases each). The CDR3 loop spans 14 amino acids. Germline V lookup: CDR1 KGHDR, CDR2 SFDVKD. The V gene lost 6 bases and the J gene lost 9 bases, with 17 bases spanning the gap. The CDR3 here is CATSSGRALGEQFF. CDR3 nucleotide sequence: TGTGCCACCAGTAGCGGCAGGGCGTTGGGTGAGCAGTTCTTC.

This clonotype has a handful of counts. CDR3 DNA: TGCAGTGCCTTCATAGACAGGGGTGACTACGAGCAGTACTTC. It codes for CSAFIDRGDYEQYF. V gene TRBV20-1 combines with J gene TRBJ2-7; 8 bases align to TRBD1. In germline, CDR1 is DFQATT, CDR2 SNEGSKA (reference sequence). After removal of 6 bases from V and 3 bases from J, the junction contained 10 bases not matched to a gene. The CDR3 runs 14 residues.

About this clonotype: The CDR3 does not end in the conserved phenylalanine or tryptophan, so this is likely a read error. The DNA is left out, because the CDR3 cannot be placed on it with certainty; the CDR3 is given as TCRdb lists it. This sequence joins TRBV12-3 or TRBV12-4 and TRBJ1-2; TRBD1 is the table's D call, not checked against the DNA. Termini included, the CDR3 measures 8 amino acids. Here the CDR3 reads CASRASGT.

The chain uses TRBV2 and TRBJ1-6, with D possibly matching TRBD1 (5 bases). Between the trimmed V and J ends, which lost 6 bases and 7 bases, there was a span of 10 bases. Looked up from germline, CDR1 is SNHLY and CDR2 is FYNNEI. This CDR3 has 13 residues. CDR3 nucleotides: TGTGCCAGCAGGCAGGGCAGAAATTCACCCCTCCACTTT. Its protein is CASRQGRNSPLHF.

This clonotype was seen ten or more times. The genes are TRBV7-8 and TRBJ1-1; a weak D match, TRBD1 (5 bases). The V gene's germline CDR1 is SGHVS and CDR2 FQNEAQ. The CDR3 contains 13 residues. Trimming took off 5 bases at V and 7 bases at J, with 14 bases between the two ends. CDR3 region: CASSLEGRDEAFF. The CDR3 region has the DNA TGTGCCAGCAGCCTCGAGGGACGGGATGAAGCTTTCTTT.

In this sample, this clonotype turned up many times. V usage is TRBV15 and J usage is TRBJ1-1, with a possible D match to TRBD1 (6 bases). Looked up from germline, CDR1 is LNHNV and CDR2 is YYDKDF (reference sequence). Trimming shortened V by 0 bases and J by 5 bases, and 10 bases separated the two germline ends. The length of the CDR3 is 14 residues. The CDR3 sequence is CATSRDLGATEAFF. The CDR3 DNA reads TGTGCCACCAGCAGAGATCTGGGGGCGACTGAAGCTTTCTTT.

V and J are TRBV7-9 and TRBJ1-6; 7 bases map to TRBD1. Germline V gene sequence: CDR1 SEHNR, CDR2 FQNEAQ (reference sequence). With 4 bases clipped from V and 14 bases from J, the junction kept 14 bases outside the gene matches. The CDR3 spans 15 residues. This chain's CDR3 is CASSSHDLQGSSLHF. CDR3 in DNA: TGTGCCAGCAGCTCGCACGACCTACAGGGGTCGTCCCTCCACTTT.

A note on this clonotype: Given a much more abundant clone one base away, this may be a read error. The missing conserved phenylalanine or tryptophan at the end of this CDR3 makes a read error likely. The chain carries TRBV10-3 and TRBJ1-6; D is perhaps TRBD1 (5 bases). The CDR3 runs 15 residues. The germline CDR1 and CDR2 sequences are ENHRY and SYGVKD. CDR3 sequence: CASSAVDSKNSPLHL. The CDR3 DNA is TGTGCCAGCAGTGCCGTAGACAGCAAAAATTCACCCCTCCACCTT.

V is TRBV7-9 and J is TRBJ1-2; D is unresolved. Trimming pared 6 bases from V and 7 bases from J, leaving 21 bases between. Germline V gene sequence: CDR1 SEHNR, CDR2 FQNEAQ (reference sequence). The CDR3 loop spans 15 amino acids. In nucleotides, the CDR3 is TGTGCCAGCAGTACTCCGACAAGAGCGGCTGGTGGCTACACCTTC. Encoded protein: CASSTPTRAAGGYTF.

This chain joins TRBV29-1 and TRBJ1-2, with TRBD1 as a possible D gene (5 bases). Trimming left V 7 bases short and J 6 bases short, with 12 bases between. The CDR3 is 11 amino acids. The V gene's germline CDR1 is SQVTM and CDR2 ANQGSEA. The DNA for the CDR3 is TGCAGCGGACTGGGGCAGGATGGCTACACCTTC. This encodes CSGLGQDGYTF.

The V call is TRBV19, the J call TRBJ1-6, with 10 bases lining up with TRBD1. CDR1 and CDR2 (germline): LNHDA, SQIVND (reference sequence). The V gene end was trimmed by 4 bases and the J gene end by 7 bases; junction bases not matched to a gene: 4. The CDR3 spans 15 residues. The CDR3 loop reads CASSTPDRGNSPLHF. The CDR3 nucleotides are TGTGCCAGTAGTACTCCGGACAGGGGGAATTCACCCCTCCACTTT.

The CDR3 here is CASSVRDRNEKLFF. The CDR3 nucleotides read TGTGCCAGCAGCGTCCGGGACAGGAATGAAAAACTGTTTTTT. This chain joins TRBV9 and TRBJ1-4; 8 bases map to TRBD1. In germline, CDR1 is SGDLS, CDR2 YYNGEE. J was trimmed by 5 bases and V by 2 bases; bases with no gene match: 2. The CDR3 is 14 amino acids.

The chain couples TRBV9 to TRBJ2-5; 8 nucleotides align to TRBD2. Germline CDR1 SGDLS, CDR2 YYNGEE. Trimming at V came to 0 bases and at J to 5 bases, leaving 9 bases not matched to a gene. The CDR3 extends over 16 amino acids. The CDR3 DNA sequence: TGTGCCAGCAGCGTAGGTGCAGCGGGAGCGGGGGAGACCCAGTACTTC. This translates into CASSVGAAGAGETQYF.

A remark on this clonotype: Given a much more abundant clone one base away, this may be a read error. DNA for the CDR3: TGTGCCTGCGAGGGAGGCACCGGGGAGCTGTTTTTT. Amino acids: CACEGGTGELFF. The chain carries TRBV19 and TRBJ2-2; possible D gene TRBD2, 6 bases. Germline V CDR1 and CDR2: LNHDA, SQIVND (reference sequence). V lost 11 bases and J 4 bases, leaving 11 bases between the germline ends. This CDR3 is built from 12 residues. The whole variable domain, filled in from reference TRBV19 and TRBJ2-2, reads DGGITQSPKYLFRKEGQNVTLSCEQNLNHDAMYWYRQDPGQGLRLIYYSQIVNDFQKGDIAEGYSVSREKKESFPLTVTSAQKNPTAFYLCACEGGTGELFFGEGSRLTVL.

This clonotype was seen a few times. The gene calls are TRBV2 and TRBJ1-2, with unresolved D. V dropped 1 base and J dropped 8 bases, with 8 bases sitting between them. The CDR3 totals 12 residues. Per germline, CDR1 SNHLY and CDR2 FYNNEI. The DNA of the CDR3 is TGTGCCAGCAGTGAAGACCCTCCCGGCTACACCTTC. It translates to CASSEDPPGYTF.

In this sample, this clonotype turned up a few times. CDR3 protein: CSARLTSGTAEAFF. CDR3 nucleotide sequence: TGCAGTGCTAGATTAACTTCCGGGACAGCCGAAGCTTTCTTT. V gene TRBV20-1 combines with J gene TRBJ1-1; 7 bases map to TRBD1. CDR1 is DFQATT and CDR2 is SNEGSKA in the germline V gene (reference sequence). Germline trimming cut 2 bases from V and 8 bases from J; bases unmatched to any gene: 11. CDR3 length equals 14 residues.

The sample holds many counts of this clonotype. CDR3 coding DNA: TGTGCCAGCAGTGTAAACAGGGGCGGTTGGGATGGCTACACCTTC. This gives the protein CASSVNRGGWDGYTF. This sequence joins TRBV2 and TRBJ1-2; 7 positions match TRBD1. In germline, CDR1 is SNHLY, CDR2 FYNNEI. Trimming cost V 4 bases and J 6 bases; bases outside gene matches: 11. The CDR3 consists of 15 residues.

The V and J genes are TRBV11-1 and TRBJ1-2; D not resolved. Germline V gene lookup returns CDR1 SGHAT and CDR2 FQDESV (reference sequence). The V gene lost 3 bases and the J gene lost 7 bases, with 12 bases spanning the gap. This CDR3 contains 13 residues. Written as DNA, the CDR3 is TGTGCCAGCAGCTTTGGTGTCGGGGTTGGCTACACCTTC. Its protein product is CASSFGVGVGYTF.

Worth noting for this clonotype: A junction end diverges from the germline sequence, so it may reflect a read error. The chain has TRBV2 and TRBJ1-3; D possibly corresponds to TRBD1 (5 bases). The germline CDR1 and CDR2 sequences are SNHLY and FYNNEI. The CDR3 runs 14 residues. CDR3 coding DNA: TGTGCCAGAAGTGTGGGGGACTCTGGAAACACCATATATTTT. Protein: CARSVGDSGNTIYF.

This clonotype was counted only a few times. The DNA of the CDR3 is TGCGCCAGCAGCCAAGAGGGACCACTGTACCAAGAGACCCAGTACTTC. Translating gives CASSQEGPLYQETQYF. The chain has TRBV5-1 and TRBJ2-5, with D perhaps given as TRBD1 or TRBD2 (5 bases each). The germline CDR1 and CDR2 sequences are SGHRS and YFSETQ. The CDR3 runs 16 residues. V gave up 4 bases and J gave up 0 bases, with 16 bases separating them.

Regarding this clonotype: It is likely a read error, because the conserved phenylalanine at the end of the CDR3 is missing. No DNA is shown, since the ends of the CDR3 on it are uncertain; the CDR3 is the one TCRdb lists. The chain carries TRBV7-3 and TRBJ2-5; the DNA was not used to check the table's D call, TRBD1. Germline-derived CDR1 and CDR2 are SGHTA and FQGTGA. The CDR3 numbers 10 amino acids, ends counted. Here the CDR3 reads CASSFRDRGD.

In the case of this clonotype: A much larger clone is a single base away; this may be a read error. The rearrangement uses TRBV29-1 and TRBJ1-6; D might be TRBD1 (5 bases). Germline V gives CDR1 SQVTM, CDR2 ANQGSEA. CDR3 length: 16 amino acids. As DNA, the CDR3 is TGCGGCGTCGAAGCGGATGAGGCAGGGCCAGGGTCACCCCTCCACTTT. Amino acid sequence: CGVEADEAGPGSPLHF.